The entry below describes one T cell receptor beta chain. The V and J ends lost 1 base and 1 base respectively, with 8 bases between them. CDR1 is MNHEY and CDR2 is SVGAGI in the germline V gene. CDR3 size: 14 residues. The assay was immunoSEQ multiplex PCR, and TCRdb's table has in-frame clones only and misses some. This table holds around 140,000 clones, 75% to 90% found once. This entry comes from a study of T cell responses to AZD1222 COVID-19 vaccine. The chain couples TRBV6-5 to TRBJ2-7; D unclear. Here the sequenced sample was peripheral blood, taken on day 0 of AZD1222 vaccination. The clonotype was recovered from an adult in good health. This chain's CDR3 is CASSYLDGSYEQYF. CDR3 DNA sequence: TGTGCCAGCAGTTACTTGGATGGATCCTACGAGCAGTACTTC.